This TCR beta chain was retrieved from a study of blood T cell repertoires in COVID-19. The CDR3 is 15 residues long. V dropped 3 bases and J dropped 5; count of bases not matched to a gene: 5. CDR1 and CDR2 (germline): SGHAT, FQDESV (reference sequence). Measured with immunoSEQ multiplex PCR; TCRdb has only the in-frame clones, and not every one. Of roughly 290,000 clones in the sample, around 90% are singletons; the top ten hold 6.5% to 8%. The sequence came from a woman in her twenties or thirties with COVID-19, enrolled during active disease. Specimen: peripheral blood. The V gene is TRBV11-1, the J gene TRBJ2-5; 11 bases fit TRBD2. CDR3 DNA: TGTGCCAGCAGCTTTGTAGCGGGAGGGGAGGAGACCCAGTACTTC. It specifies CASSFVAGGEETQYF.